This is a list of T cell receptor beta chains from one sample in a study of cytomegalovirus exposure and HLA in healthy donors. Only in-frame clones appear in the TCRdb table, and some are missing; sequencing was by immunoSEQ multiplex PCR. Here the sample spans tens of thousands of clones, around nine tenths being singletons. The specimen sequenced was PBMCs. These receptors were collected from a man aged 18 to 30 in good health and CMV-seronegative. CDR3s include the opening cysteine and the closing phenylalanine or tryptophan. Fields, in order: J gene, clone size, D gene, V gene, CDR3 DNA, CDR3 protein. A D gene is named only where the DNA matches it firmly. Clone sizes are given selectively: once, few, many, or a class where the clone is expanded.

>TRBJ2-2|.|.|TRBV7-9
TGTGCCAGCAGCCCCGGGAGGTGGGGGGCGCAAAACACCGGGGAGCTGTTTTTT
CASSPGRWGAQNTGELFF
>TRBJ2-7|.|TRBD1|TRBV4-3
TGCGCCAGCAGCCAAGAATTCGACAGGGGGCACGAGCAGTACTTC
CASSQEFDRGHEQYF
>TRBJ2-7|.|.|TRBV6-6
TGTGCCAGCAGTCAACGACAATTAGAGGAGCAGTACTTC
CASSQRQLEEQYF
>TRBJ2-1|.|TRBD2|TRBV7-6
TGTGCCAGCAGCTTAGATGTGGGAGGGCCAGACAATGAGCAGTTCTTC
CASSLDVGGPDNEQFF
>TRBJ2-5|.|.|TRBV2
TGTGCCAGCAATCGGGGGAGGGAGACCCAGTACTTC
CASNRGRETQYF
>TRBJ2-7|few|.|TRBV7-2
TGTGCCAGCAGCTTAAGCCGACCGGCGGGCGAGCAGTACTTC
CASSLSRPAGEQYF
>TRBJ2-3|.|TRBD2|TRBV9
TGTGCCAGCAGTGCTAGCGGGAGTAGCACAGATACGCAGTATTTT
CASSASGSSTDTQYF
>TRBJ2-1|.|.|TRBV4-3
TGCGCCAGCAGCCAAGGGATTGGCCACATGGGACTTAAGCAGTTCTTC
CASSQGIGHMGLKQFF
>TRBJ2-5|.|.|TRBV2
TGTGCCAGCAGGGTCCCAACAGGGAGCGAGACCCAGTACTTC
CASRVPTGSETQYF
>TRBJ2-5|.|.|TRBV11-2
TGTGCCAGCAGCTTGAGTACAGGCGCTCAAGAGACCCAGTACTTC
CASSLSTGAQETQYF
>TRBJ2-7|.|TRBD1|TRBV28
TGTGCCAGCAGTTCTCTGGACAGGGATATTACCTACGAGCAGTACTTC
CASSSLDRDITYEQYF
>TRBJ1-2|.|.|TRBV4-1
TGCGCCAGCAGCCAAGATTGGGATCGGACAGTGACAGACTATGGCTACACCTTC
CASSQDWDRTVTDYGYTF
>TRBJ2-3|once|TRBD1|TRBV28
TGTGCCAGCAGTACGCTCCTTGGTCAGGGGGCTGTTAGAACAGATACGCAGTATTTT
CASSTLLGQGAVRTDTQYF
>TRBJ2-5|once|.|TRBV20-1
TGCAGTGCTAAGAGACAGGAGACCCAGTACTTC
CSAKRQETQYF
>TRBJ2-7|.|TRBD2|TRBV28
TGTGCCAGCACTGGACTAGCAGAGGCCTACGAGCAGTACTTC
CASTGLAEAYEQYF
>TRBJ2-7|.|.|TRBV5-4
TGTGCCAGCAGCTTGGCCGACGCGGGGTACGAGCAGTACTTC
CASSLADAGYEQYF
>TRBJ1-4|once|TRBD1|TRBV7-6
TGTGCCAGCAGCTTAGGCTCAGGGGGCAGGGAAAAACTGTTTTTT
CASSLGSGGREKLFF
>TRBJ2-3|.|.|TRBV7-8
TGTGCCAGCAGCCCCGCCAGGGCGGCCGAGGCGGATTTT
CASSPARAAEADF
>TRBJ1-1|.|.|TRBV15
TGTGCCACCAGCAGAGAGCGCCCAGGGCCCACTGAAGCTTTCTTT
CATSRERPGPTEAFF
>TRBJ2-3|.|.|TRBV7-3
TGTGCCAGCAGCTCGTTCACAGATACGCAGTATTTT
CASSSFTDTQYF
>TRBJ2-5|.|.|TRBV6-1
TGTGCCAGCAGTGAAGCGTGGGGGGTGGGGGAGACCCAGTACTTC
CASSEAWGVGETQYF
>TRBJ2-3|.|.|TRBV6-4
TGTGCCAGCAGTGACGGGAGCGCAGATACGCAGTATTTT
CASSDGSADTQYF
>TRBJ1-2|.|TRBD1|TRBV9
TGTGCCAGCAGCGTAGACACAGGGGGCTATGGCTACACCTTC
CASSVDTGGYGYTF
>TRBJ2-3|.|.|TRBV11-2
TGTGCCAGCAGCTTGGGGGGAGGAGACAACCCTCCCTTT
CASSLGGGDNPPF
>TRBJ2-5|.|.|TRBV19
TGTGCCAGTAGCACGGTGGGAGAGGAGACCCAGTACTTC
CASSTVGEETQYF
>TRBJ2-7|.|.|TRBV9
TGTGCCAGCTCCTCAACTGGAGGAGAGCAGTACTTC
CASSSTGGEQYF
>TRBJ2-3|.|TRBD2|TRBV2
TGTGCCAGCAAGGCAACTAGCGGGGCCGGGGATACGCAGTATTTT
CASKATSGAGDTQYF
>TRBJ2-7|.|TRBD2|TRBV5-6
TGTGCCAGCAGCACCGGGACTAGCGATTACGAGCAGTACTTC
CASSTGTSDYEQYF
>TRBJ2-7|once|TRBD2|TRBV28
TGTGCCAGCAGTCCCGGGGTAGCGGGGTCCTACGAGCAGTACTTC
CASSPGVAGSYEQYF
>TRBJ2-3|.|TRBD2|TRBV7-6
TGTGCCAGCAGCTTAATGGGGACTAGCGGAGATGATAGCACAGATACGCAGTATTTT
CASSLMGTSGDDSTDTQYF
>TRBJ2-3|.|.|TRBV10-3
TGTGCCATCAGTGACATGGATACGCAGTATTTT
CAISDMDTQYF
>TRBJ2-1|.|.|TRBV25-1
TGTGCCAGCAGTGACCCCCAGGAGCGGAATGAGCAGTTCTTC
CASSDPQERNEQFF
>TRBJ2-5|.|.|TRBV28
TGTGCCAGCAGTTACAAGGACTACTACCAAGAGACCCAGTACTTC
CASSYKDYYQETQYF
>TRBJ2-7|.|TRBD2|TRBV5-1
TGCGCCAGCAGCTTCGGACTAGCGGGAGCGACCTCCTACGAGCAGTACTTC
CASSFGLAGATSYEQYF
>TRBJ1-1|once|.|TRBV27
TGTGCCAGCAGTTGGGGAGGCGTAACCAATGAAGCTTTCTTT
CASSWGGVTNEAFF
>TRBJ2-6|.|.|TRBV27
TGTGCCAGCAGCCTTAGGGGCGCAGGGGCCAACGTCCTGACTTTC
CASSLRGAGANVLTF
>TRBJ2-4|once|TRBD1|TRBV18
TGTGCCAGCTCCCCGGGACAGGGGGTTAGCATTCAGTACTTC
CASSPGQGVSIQYF
>TRBJ2-2|.|TRBD2|TRBV2
TGTGCCAGCAGTGATCTTCCTCGTCTAGCGGGATACGCGAACACCGGGGAGCTGTTTTTT
CASSDLPRLAGYANTGELFF
>TRBJ2-3|.|.|TRBV9
TGTGCCAGCAGCGTAGACATGAGGGGCACAGATACGCAGTATTTT
CASSVDMRGTDTQYF
>TRBJ2-1|once|TRBD2|TRBV2
TGTGCCAGCCGGGAGTCCAGCGGGAGGGATGGTGAGCAGTTCTTC
CASRESSGRDGEQFF
>TRBJ2-3|.|TRBD2|TRBV10-3
TGTGCCATCAGCCCACTAGCGGGAACCGCAGATACGCAGTATTTT
CAISPLAGTADTQYF
>TRBJ2-7|.|TRBD1|TRBV11-2
TGTGCCAGCAGGGCATTTGGGGCCGGACAGGGTGGCAACGAGCAGTACTTC
CASRAFGAGQGGNEQYF
>TRBJ2-5|once|.|TRBV27
TGTGCCAGCAGTCAGGGGGGATTCCAGTACTTC
CASSQGGFQYF
>TRBJ2-7|few|.|TRBV4-3
TGCGCCAGCAGCCAAATGCAGGACAGCTCCTACGAGCAGTACTTC
CASSQMQDSSYEQYF
>TRBJ2-3|.|.|TRBV14
TGTGCCAGCAGCCGCGCGGGGACAGATACGCAGTATTTT
CASSRAGTDTQYF
>TRBJ2-1|.|TRBD2|TRBV7-3
TGTGCCAGCAGCTTAACCGCGGGAGGACTCAATGAGCAGTTCTTC
CASSLTAGGLNEQFF